This TCR beta chain was identified during a study of cytomegalovirus exposure and HLA in healthy donors. V was pared by 0 bases and J by 0 bases, with 6 bases of the junction left unmatched. This CDR3 has 18 amino acids. Germline assignment: CDR1 SGDLS and CDR2 YYNGEE. This PCR relied on a set of 60 Vbeta primers and 13 Jbeta primers. The method was immunoSEQ multiplex PCR; TCRdb's version includes in-frame clones alone and lacks a portion of them. The table records hundreds of thousands of clones, 75% to 80% of them present only once. This sequence originates from a man aged 18 to 30 in good health and CMV-seronegative. The source material was PBMCs. This rearrangement joins TRBV9 to TRBJ2-2, with 9 bases lining up with TRBD2. CDR3 sequence: CASSVGGGGDANTGELFF. The CDR3 region has the DNA TGTGCCAGCAGCGTAGGAGGCGGGGGGGACGCGAACACCGGGGAGCTGTTTTTT.